These 30 T cell receptor beta chains share one sample of origin, sequenced in a study of beta chain features in type 1 diabetes. Expressed TCRB transcripts got sequenced, as all isolated RNA was reverse transcribed. Assay used: immunoSEQ multiplex PCR; TCRdb lists only in-frame clones, some missing. The table has hundreds of thousands of clones, around 12% seen once. The sequencing input was naive CD4+ T cells from blood. Receptors were obtained from a man younger than 35 in good health.

This clone occurred a few times. This chain uses TRBV7-2 with TRBJ2-3; 10 bases are a match to TRBD1. The CDR3 loop spans 16 amino acids. V dropped 5 bases and J dropped 2; count of bases not matched to a gene: 7. Germline CDR1 reads SGHTA; CDR2 reads FQGNSA. Here the CDR3 DNA reads TGTGCCAGCAGCGTACGTGGGACAGGGGTCACAGATACGCAGTATTTT. Translating it yields CASSVRGTGVTDTQYF.

This clone was observed a handful of times. The chain carries TRBV7-9 and TRBJ1-1; D not resolved. This CDR3 region has 14 residues. The germline V gene encodes CDR1 SEHNR and CDR2 FQNEAQ (reference sequence). V gave up 5 bases and J gave up 5 bases, with 15 bases separating them. The CDR3 DNA follows: TGTGCCAGCAGCCGCCGTCGGGGTCGGACTGAAGCTTTCTTT. Encoded protein: CASSRRRGRTEAFF.

The chain recombines TRBV28 with TRBJ2-2, with 8 bases identical to TRBD1. Germline CDR1 MDHEN, CDR2 SYDVKM. This CDR3 has 15 amino acids. Trimming at V came to 5 bases and at J to 5 bases, leaving 7 bases not matched to a gene. The CDR3: CASSLRTGYTGELFF. The CDR3 DNA reads TGTGCCAGCAGTCTGAGGACAGGGTATACCGGGGAGCTGTTTTTT. Full variable domain (remainder filled in from reference TRBV28 and TRBJ2-2): DVKVTQSSRYLVKRTGEKVFLECVQDMDHENMFWYRQDPGLGLRLIYFSYDVKMKEKGDIPEGYSVSREKKERFSLILESASTNQTSMYLCASSLRTGYTGELFFGEGSRLTVL.

This clone was counted between two and nine times. This rearrangement joins TRBV14 to TRBJ2-1, with 9 bases lining up with TRBD2. Germline V gene lookup returns CDR1 SGHDN and CDR2 FVKESK. J lost 2 bases, V lost 6 bases, and 14 bases had no gene match. The CDR3 covers 18 residues. CDR3 residues: CASSRISGTSKTYNEQFF. The CDR3, as DNA: TGTGCCAGCAGTCGTATCTCCGGGACTAGCAAGACCTACAATGAGCAGTTCTTC.

This clone has just a few counts. The genes are TRBV27 and TRBJ2-3; D is unclear. CDR1 is MNHEY, CDR2 SMNVEV, per germline (reference sequence). This CDR3 has 12 residues. V gave up 8 bases and J gave up 2 bases, with 8 bases separating them. This chain's CDR3 is CASRSPTDTQYF. Here the CDR3 DNA reads TGTGCCAGCCGAAGCCCCACAGATACGCAGTATTTT.

This clone was detected a few times. The V and J genes are TRBV10-3 and TRBJ1-2; TRBD1 matches 11 bases. The CDR3 covers 15 residues. Germline V gene lookup returns CDR1 ENHRY and CDR2 SYGVKD. Trimming cost V 6 bases and J 3 bases; bases outside gene matches: 6. The chain's CDR3 is CAISPRTGGDYGYTF. The DNA for the CDR3 is TGTGCCATCAGCCCTAGGACAGGGGGCGACTATGGCTACACCTTC.

This chain uses TRBV2 with TRBJ2-5; D perhaps matches TRBD1 (5 bases). CDR3 length: 16 amino acids. The V and J ends lost 3 bases and 5 bases respectively, with 19 bases between them. Germline V gene lookup returns CDR1 SNHLY and CDR2 FYNNEI. The CDR3 spells CASSDARRASGETQYF. In DNA form, the CDR3 reads TGTGCCAGCAGTGACGCTAGAAGAGCTTCAGGGGAGACCCAGTACTTC.

The CDR3 reads CASTLAGSSYEQYF. In DNA form, the CDR3 reads TGTGCCAGCACTCTAGCGGGTAGCTCCTACGAGCAGTACTTC. V gene TRBV28 combines with J gene TRBJ2-7; 8 bases line up with TRBD2. This CDR3 has 14 residues. V gave up 7 bases and J gave up 0 bases; unmatched junction bases: 5. Per germline, CDR1 MDHEN and CDR2 SYDVKM.

The chain has TRBV7-9 and TRBJ2-7; 9 nucleotides line up with TRBD1. V lost 5 bases, J lost 3 bases, and 8 bases stayed unmatched. This CDR3 has 15 residues. Germline CDR1 and CDR2: SEHNR and FQNEAQ (reference sequence). The CDR3 nucleotides are TGTGCCAGCAGCAAGGGACAGGGCATCGGCTACGAGCAGTACTTC. It encodes CASSKGQGIGYEQYF.

The genes are TRBV9 and TRBJ1-2; D unresolved. This CDR3 is built from 14 residues. V lost 0 bases to trimming and J lost 4 bases, with 10 bases between them. CDR1 is SGDLS and CDR2 is YYNGEE in the germline V gene. CDR3 loop: CASSVGVETYGYTF. The CDR3 DNA follows: TGTGCCAGCAGCGTAGGCGTAGAAACCTATGGCTACACCTTC.

The chain has TRBV7-9 and TRBJ2-7, with D tentatively TRBD2 (5 bases). CDR1 and CDR2 (germline): SEHNR, FQNEAQ (reference sequence). There are 17 residues in the CDR3. The V end was cut by 2 bases, the J end by 1 base, with 18 bases between. In nucleotides, the CDR3 is TGTGCCAGCAGCTTACAAGGGAAAGGGAGAGCTTCCTACGAGCAGTACTTC. As protein: CASSLQGKGRASYEQYF.

This clone has more than one count but fewer than ten. The chain has TRBV28 and TRBJ2-2; 14 nucleotides align to TRBD2. The CDR3 consists of 16 residues. The junction had 6 bases not matched to a gene; V was cut back by 2 bases and J by 10 bases. Germline lookup yields CDR1 MDHEN and CDR2 SYDVKM. This CDR3 reads CASSLGGLAGGVELFF. The CDR3 DNA is TGTGCCAGCAGTTTAGGCGGACTAGCGGGAGGAGTGGAGCTGTTTTTT.

In nucleotides, the CDR3 is TGCGCCAGCAGCTTGGCCGCCGACAGATATGGCTACACCTTC. Its translation: CASSLAADRYGYTF. The chain joins TRBV5-1 to TRBJ1-2; maybe TRBD1 (5 bases). Germline V gene data show CDR1 as SGHRS and CDR2 as YFSETQ. The CDR3 has 14 residues. V lost 0 bases and J 5 bases, leaving 11 bases between the germline ends.

This clone was detected only a few times. The chain links TRBV9 to TRBJ2-7; perhaps TRBD1 as D (5 bases). Germline V gene data show CDR1 as SGDLS and CDR2 as YYNGEE. CDR3 size: 13 residues. V lost 4 bases and J 0 bases, leaving 8 bases between the germline ends. CDR3 amino acids: CASSPTVSYEQYF. The CDR3 nucleotides are TGTGCCAGCAGCCCGACAGTCTCCTACGAGCAGTACTTC.

The sample holds a few counts of this clone. V usage is TRBV7-2 and J usage is TRBJ2-7; D may be TRBD1 (6 bases). In germline, CDR1 is SGHTA, CDR2 FQGNSA. Trimming pared 7 bases from V and 1 base from J, leaving 17 bases between. The CDR3 length is 15 residues. The CDR3 coding sequence is TGTGCCAGCAATACCGCGTCAGGGGCATCCTACGAGCAGTACTTC. It yields the protein CASNTASGASYEQYF.

This clone was counted a few times. The gene calls are TRBV7-8 and TRBJ2-1; 8 positions match TRBD1. The J segment lost 2 bases and the V segment lost 3 bases, leaving 9 bases of the junction unmatched. The germline V gene encodes CDR1 SGHVS and CDR2 FQNEAQ. This CDR3 contains 17 residues. The CDR3 here is CASSLGQAGQTYNEQFF. In DNA, the CDR3 is TGTGCCAGCAGCTTGGGACAGGCCGGACAAACCTACAATGAGCAGTTCTTC.

This rearrangement joins TRBV2 to TRBJ2-3, with TRBD2 identical over 8 bases. The CDR3 spans 13 residues. Germline V gives CDR1 SNHLY, CDR2 FYNNEI. Unmatched junction bases numbered 8, after V lost 0 bases and J lost 15 bases. The CDR3 here is CASSEAGLDRFYF. Here the CDR3 DNA reads TGTGCCAGCAGTGAAGCGGGACTAGACCGTTTCTATTTT.

This chain links TRBV4-3 with TRBJ2-7, with D perhaps matching TRBD2 (5 bases). The V end was cut by 1 base, the J end by 4 bases, with 14 bases between. CDR3 size: 15 residues. CDR1 LGHNA and CDR2 YSLEER come from the germline V gene. The CDR3 spells CASSQVAGDGYEQYF. The CDR3, as DNA: TGCGCCAGCAGCCAAGTGGCCGGGGATGGGTACGAGCAGTACTTC.

V usage is TRBV4-2 and J usage is TRBJ1-2; TRBD1 is a possible D gene (5 bases). Trimming stripped 0 bases from V and 0 bases from J, with 11 bases between. This CDR3 is built from 16 residues. The germline CDR1 and CDR2 sequences are LGHNA and YNFKEQ. For the CDR3, the DNA is TGTGCCAGCAGCCAAGAGCAGGGTCGAGCTAACTATGGCTACACCTTC. Protein sequence: CASSQEQGRANYGYTF.

The V call is TRBV5-1, the J call TRBJ1-6; the match to TRBD1 covers 10 bases. The CDR3 spans 18 residues. Germline V CDR1 and CDR2: SGHRS, YFSETQ. With V trimmed by 4 bases and J by 10 bases, 17 bases remained unmatched. In DNA, the CDR3 is TGCGCCAGCAGCCGACGGACAGGGGGTGTTGTACAGGACTCACCCCTCCACTTT. Translating gives CASSRRTGGVVQDSPLHF.

The V gene is TRBV6-6, the J gene TRBJ2-5; 8 bases are a match to TRBD2. Germline assignment: CDR1 MNHNY and CDR2 SVGAGI (reference sequence). Unmatched junction bases numbered 3, after V lost 6 bases and J lost 3 bases. This CDR3 has 13 amino acids. The CDR3 is CASRDSGKETQYF. CDR3 DNA sequence: TGTGCCAGCAGAGATAGCGGGAAAGAGACCCAGTACTTC.

This clone was observed a handful of times. The chain has TRBV5-4 and TRBJ2-5; TRBD2 matches 11 bases. The CDR3 is 16 amino acids. CDR1 is SGHNT, CDR2 YYREEE, per germline (reference sequence). V shed 4 bases and J 5 bases; nucleotides not matched to a gene: 10. CDR3 DNA: TGTGCCAGCAGCAGAGGGACTAGCGGAGGGGGGGAGACCCAGTACTTC. It translates to CASSRGTSGGGETQYF.

This clone has just a few counts. CDR3 protein: CASTRRVQRTEAFF. The CDR3 bases are TGTGCCAGCACCCGCCGGGTACAGCGGACTGAAGCTTTCTTT. The rearrangement joins TRBV28 to TRBJ1-1; D is unresolved. The CDR3 covers 14 residues. CDR1 and CDR2 (germline): MDHEN, SYDVKM. V shed 7 bases and J shed 5 bases, with 17 bases lying between them.

On this clone itself: The sample carries other DNA sequences with the same CDR3. V gene TRBV18 combines with J gene TRBJ1-4, with D unresolved. The CDR3 spans 14 residues. The germline gives CDR1 KGHSH, CDR2 LQKENI. Deletions cut 3 bases from V and 3 bases from J, with 8 bases between. CDR3 loop: CASSPSGANEKLFF. CDR3 in DNA: TGTGCCAGCTCACCCAGCGGAGCTAATGAAAAACTGTTTTTT.

There are a few counts of this clone. The V and J genes are TRBV11-2 and TRBJ2-3, with 7 bases that match TRBD2. There are 16 residues in the CDR3. V dropped 1 base and J dropped 2; count of bases not matched to a gene: 6. The germline V gene has CDR1 SGHAT and CDR2 FQNNGV. The CDR3 loop is CASSLGASGYTDTQYF. CDR3 DNA: TGTGCCAGCAGCTTAGGGGCTAGCGGATACACAGATACGCAGTATTTT.

This clone was counted a few times. The J gene is TRBJ2-7, the V gene TRBV28, with a weak D call TRBD1 (6 bases). The V end lost 4 bases, the J end lost 0 bases, and 13 bases lay between the germline ends. Germline-derived CDR1 and CDR2 are MDHEN and SYDVKM. The CDR3 runs to 15 residues. In nucleotides, the CDR3 is TGTGCCAGCAGTTCTCCCGACAGGATCTCCTACGAGCAGTACTTC. Translating gives CASSSPDRISYEQYF.

Remarks on this clone: This CDR3 is also generated by other DNA sequences in the sample. The V call is TRBV25-1, the J call TRBJ2-5; weak D call: TRBD2 (6 bases). The germline V and J ends were trimmed by 3 bases and 0 bases, with 11 bases remaining between them. Germline assignment: CDR1 MGHDK and CDR2 SYGVNS. This CDR3 is built from 15 residues. CDR3 DNA sequence: TGTGCCAGCAGTGAGGTGGCGGGGTACCAAGAGACCCAGTACTTC. It translates to CASSEVAGYQETQYF.

This clone has only a few counts. This chain connects TRBV18 to TRBJ2-3, with a weak D call TRBD2 (5 bases). The CDR3 has 12 amino acids. V was shortened by 6 bases and J by 8 bases, with 12 bases between the two germline ends. Germline CDR1 KGHSH, CDR2 LQKENI. The CDR3 protein is CASSYREGTQYF. CDR3 in DNA: TGTGCCAGCTCCTATCGAGAGGGTACGCAGTATTTT.

This clone was seen only a few times. The chain recombines TRBV20-1 with TRBJ2-7; D is undetermined. Per germline, CDR1 DFQATT and CDR2 SNEGSKA (reference sequence). The CDR3 consists of 11 residues. V shed 3 bases and J shed 3 bases, with 6 bases lying between them. The CDR3 spells CSASVVYEQYF. In nucleotides, the CDR3 is TGCAGTGCTAGTGTCGTCTACGAGCAGTACTTC.

This clone was counted between two and nine times. V gene TRBV30 combines with J gene TRBJ2-3; TRBD2 aligns across 8 bases. V lost 5 bases, J lost 1 base, and 14 bases stayed unmatched. Germline-derived CDR1 and CDR2 are GTSNPN and SVGIG (reference sequence). The CDR3 is 17 residues long. The CDR3 region has the DNA TGTGCCTGGGCGGTAAGGTCTAGCGGGTTGCGCACAGATACGCAGTATTTT. It yields the protein CAWAVRSSGLRTDTQYF.